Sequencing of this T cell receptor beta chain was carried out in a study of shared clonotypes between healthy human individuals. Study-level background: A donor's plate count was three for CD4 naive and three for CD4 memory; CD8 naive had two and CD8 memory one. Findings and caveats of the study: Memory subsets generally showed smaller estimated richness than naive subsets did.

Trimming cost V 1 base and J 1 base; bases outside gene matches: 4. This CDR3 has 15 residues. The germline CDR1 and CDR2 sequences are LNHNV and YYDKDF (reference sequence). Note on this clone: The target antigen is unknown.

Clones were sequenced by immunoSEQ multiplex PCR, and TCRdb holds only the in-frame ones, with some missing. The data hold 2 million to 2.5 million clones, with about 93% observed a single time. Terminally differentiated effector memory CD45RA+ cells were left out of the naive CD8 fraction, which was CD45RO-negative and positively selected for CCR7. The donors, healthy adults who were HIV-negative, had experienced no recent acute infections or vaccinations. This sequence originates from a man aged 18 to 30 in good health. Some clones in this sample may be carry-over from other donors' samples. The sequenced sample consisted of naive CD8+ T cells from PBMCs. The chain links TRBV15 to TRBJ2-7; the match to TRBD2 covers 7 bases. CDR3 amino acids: CATSRAPSGSYEQYF. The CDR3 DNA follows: TGTGCCACCAGCAGAGCCCCTAGCGGTTCCTACGAGCAGTACTTC.